This is a list of T cell receptor beta chains from one sample in a study of CD8+ T cells in alopecia areata. Sequenced by immunoSEQ multiplex PCR; TCRdb stores in-frame clones only, minus some. The sample carries 90,000 to 100,000 clones, around 38% recorded once. Sequenced: CD4+ T cells sorted from blood. These receptors came from a human donor with alopecia areata. CDR3s include the opening cysteine and the closing phenylalanine or tryptophan. The D gene is left open where the match is weak. Where a row states a size, it is once, few, many or the class of an expanded clone; other rows omit it.

V gene	clone size	J gene	D gene	CDR3 protein	CDR3 DNA
TRBV30	-	TRBJ2-7	-	CAWSVREKQYF	TGTGCCTGGAGTGTAAGGGAAAAGCAGTACTTC
TRBV28	many	TRBJ2-5	-	CASSFDGRTKTQYF	TGTGCCAGCAGTTTCGACGGGAGAACGAAGACCCAGTACTTC
TRBV7-9	few	TRBJ2-7	TRBD1	CASSLPPGQVQYF	TGTGCCAGCAGCTTGCCACCGGGACAGGTGCAGTACTTC
TRBV20-1	-	TRBJ1-2	-	CSAGHSYGYTF	TGCAGTGCTGGACACAGCTATGGCTACACCTTC
TRBV29-1	few	TRBJ1-2	-	CSVLRQEQYGYTF	TGCAGCGTACTCAGGCAGGAACAATATGGCTACACCTTC
TRBV20-1	few	TRBJ2-1	-	CSAGRQFF	TGCAGTGCAGGGAGGCAGTTCTTC
TRBV5-6	-	TRBJ2-5	TRBD1	CASKAGQGAKETQYF	TGTGCCAGCAAGGCGGGACAGGGGGCTAAAGAGACCCAGTACTTC
TRBV27	once	TRBJ2-1	-	CASSFRQGEQFF	TGTGCCAGCAGTTTTCGGCAAGGAGAGCAGTTCTTC
TRBV30	-	TRBJ2-7	-	CAWSVQGSYEQYF	TGTGCCTGGAGTGTACAGGGCTCCTACGAGCAGTACTTC
TRBV6-6	-	TRBJ2-7	-	CASSYSTRTVGEQYF	TGTGCCAGCAGTTACTCGACACGGACCGTAGGCGAGCAGTACTTC
TRBV5-6	few	TRBJ2-3	-	CASSFISTDTQYF	TGTGCCAGCAGCTTCATTAGCACAGATACGCAGTATTTT
TRBV29-1	few	TRBJ1-4	-	CSVAHTGKLFF	TGCAGCGTTGCTCATACAGGAAAACTGTTTTTT
TRBV7-2	-	TRBJ2-5	-	CASSLWAGGETQYF	TGTGCCAGCAGCTTATGGGCAGGAGGGGAGACCCAGTACTTC
TRBV11-3	few	TRBJ2-2	-	CASSRGSGELFF	TGTGCCAGCAGCAGGGGGTCCGGGGAGCTGTTTTTT
TRBV7-2	few	TRBJ1-1	-	CASRTAVNSPEAFF	TGTGCCAGCAGAACAGCTGTGAACAGCCCTGAAGCTTTCTTT
TRBV30	-	TRBJ1-1	-	CAWSLGVYTEAFF	TGTGCCTGGAGTTTGGGGGTGTACACTGAAGCTTTCTTT
TRBV5-4	-	TRBJ1-1	TRBD1	CASSWTGGPNTEAFF	TGTGCCAGCAGCTGGACAGGGGGGCCGAACACTGAAGCTTTCTTT
TRBV6-5	-	TRBJ2-1	TRBD2	CASTGLPLGEQFF	TGTGCCAGCACGGGACTACCACTGGGTGAGCAGTTCTTC
TRBV29-1	few	TRBJ2-5	-	CSGVREWETQYF	TGCAGCGGTGTCAGGGAGTGGGAGACCCAGTACTTC
TRBV6-6	-	TRBJ2-7	TRBD1	CASSRTTGGATYEQYF	TGTGCCAGCAGTCGAACTACAGGGGGCGCAACCTACGAGCAGTACTTC
TRBV2	-	TRBJ1-5	-	CASRPELRPQHF	TGTGCCAGCAGGCCCGAATTAAGGCCCCAGCATTTT
TRBV20-1	-	TRBJ2-5	-	CSARSARTQYF	TGCAGTGCTAGGTCAGCCCGGACCCAGTACTTC
TRBV4-1	few	TRBJ2-5	TRBD2	CASSQGAGGWETQYF	TGCGCCAGCAGCCAAGGTGCGGGAGGATGGGAGACCCAGTACTTC
TRBV5-4	once	TRBJ2-1	TRBD2	CASSPELAGGDNEQFF	TGTGCCAGCAGCCCGGAATTAGCGGGAGGGGACAATGAGCAGTTCTTC
TRBV7-2	once	TRBJ2-3	-	CATTATLARDTQYF	TGTGCCACAACGGCGACACTAGCCCGCGATACGCAGTATTTT
TRBV5-1	many	TRBJ1-1	-	CASSSSGRNTEAFF	TGCGCCAGCAGCTCATCGGGACGCAACACTGAAGCTTTCTTT